This T cell receptor (beta chain) emerged from a study of blood T cell repertoires in COVID-19. Study-wide background: From the United States, Italy and Spain came samples of acute and convalescent COVID-19.

In the original processing: Reference gene primer amplification yielded estimated nucleated cell counts. Method: immunoSEQ multiplex PCR; TCRdb's copy keeps in-frame clones and lacks some. The V and J calls and clone size were taken over from that table, and D and trimming were inferred from the DNA. Of 250,000 to 300,000 clones detected, approximately 89% appear once; the ten largest clones hold 10% to 13%. The CDR3 runs 15 residues. The V gene's germline CDR1 is SGHNT and CDR2 YENEEA. Unmatched junction bases numbered 7, after V lost 3 bases and J lost 7 bases. This TCR derives from a woman between 65 and 79 years old with COVID-19, enrolled during active disease. The sequencing sample was made of peripheral blood. The gene calls are TRBV11-3 and TRBJ2-1, with 9 positions matching TRBD1. The CDR3 DNA sequence: TGTGCCAGCAGCTTCCCCTGGACAGGGGAGAATGAGCAGTTCTTC. Protein product: CASSFPWTGENEQFF.